This TCR beta chain comes out of a study of OX40 agonist ivuxolimab in advanced cancers. From germline, CDR1 is MNHNY and CDR2 SVGAGI (reference sequence). V lost 4 bases, J lost 6 bases, and 6 bases stayed unmatched. The CDR3 covers 14 residues. With autoimmune disease history or systemic immunosuppression, patients were excluded. The timepoints at which blood was sampled were baseline, cycle 4 day 1, and cycle 7 day 1. Study-wide findings and caveats: Part of the nonresponder group also had normalized T-cell clonal expansion that was low. At 0.1 to 3.0 mg/kg and by week 6, CD4+ and CD8+ T cells in the blood had expanded clonally.

Produced via immunoSEQ multiplex PCR; TCRdb's table is partial and in-frame only. The sample yields roughly 50,000 clones, over 80% seen once. This clone was detected a few times. Its antigen remains unidentified. The chain couples TRBV6-6 to TRBJ1-2; 9 positions match TRBD1. The sequence was collected from an adult with an advanced solid tumor such as melanoma, head and neck, liver or kidney cancer. The sample was CD4+ or CD8+ T cells sorted from blood, taken in a trial of the OX40 agonist ivuxolimab. In DNA form, the CDR3 reads TGTGCCAGCAGTTTACCGGGACAGGGTAATGGCTACACCTTC. Its translation: CASSLPGQGNGYTF.